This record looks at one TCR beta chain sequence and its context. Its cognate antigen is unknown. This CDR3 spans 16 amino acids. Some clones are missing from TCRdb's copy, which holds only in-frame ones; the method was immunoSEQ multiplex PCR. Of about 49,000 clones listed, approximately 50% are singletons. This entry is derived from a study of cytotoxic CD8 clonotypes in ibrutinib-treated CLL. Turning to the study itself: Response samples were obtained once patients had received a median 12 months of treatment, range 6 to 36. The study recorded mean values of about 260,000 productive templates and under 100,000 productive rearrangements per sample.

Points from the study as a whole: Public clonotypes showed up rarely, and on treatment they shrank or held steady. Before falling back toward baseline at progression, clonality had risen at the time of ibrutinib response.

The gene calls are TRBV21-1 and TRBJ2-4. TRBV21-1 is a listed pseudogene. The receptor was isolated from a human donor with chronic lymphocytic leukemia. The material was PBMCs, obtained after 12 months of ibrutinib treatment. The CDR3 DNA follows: TGTGCCAGCAGCAAAGTTGGGGAACTAGCCAAAAACATTCAGTACTTC. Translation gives CASSKVGELAKNIQYF.